Listed here are 5 T cell receptor beta chains from one sample, sequenced in a study of Graves' ophthalmopathy and Graves' hyperthyroidism. RNA transcripts were the source from which TCR beta CDR3 regions were amplified. In the first round, RT-PCR was carried out with HTBI primers, and a multiplex PCR formed the second round. From the multiplex PCR reads, TCRdb called clonotypes with MiXCR, one entry per CDR3 protein. The sample has around 400,000 distinct CDR3 sequences, around 20% seen once; the top ten hold roughly 3.2%. Sequencing used peripheral blood. These receptors were collected from a woman between 18 and 29 years old with stable Graves' hyperthyroidism.

In this sample, this clonotype turned up many times. This chain links TRBV27 with TRBJ2-7, with 9 nucleotides matching TRBD2. The CDR3 has 15 residues. V shed 2 bases and J 3 bases; nucleotides not matched to a gene: 5. CDR1 is MNHEY, CDR2 SMNVEV, per germline (reference sequence). In DNA form, the CDR3 reads TGTGCCAGCAGTTTAGCAGCGGGAGGTTTCTACGAGCAGTACTTC. The encoded protein is CASSLAAGGFYEQYF.

The sample holds many counts of this clonotype. The V and J genes are TRBV13 and TRBJ2-5; 7 bases map to TRBD1. Germline CDR1 PRHDT, CDR2 FYEKMQ (reference sequence). Trimming took 3 bases from V and 2 from J; bases not matched to a gene: 6. The CDR3 length is 15 residues. The CDR3 reads CASSFSGTVQETQYF. CDR3 nucleotides: TGTGCCAGCAGCTTTTCCGGGACAGTACAAGAGACCCAGTACTTC.

This clonotype showed up many times. This chain uses TRBV10-3 with TRBJ2-7; 9 nucleotides match TRBD1. Germline trimming cut 2 bases from V and 1 base from J; bases unmatched to any gene: 0. The CDR3 sequence is 14 residues long. Germline CDR1 is ENHRY and CDR2 is SYGVKD. The CDR3 nucleotides are TGTGCCATCAGTGAGGGACAGGGGTCCTACGAGCAGTACTTC. Its protein product is CAISEGQGSYEQYF.

This clonotype occurred many times. The V and J genes are TRBV12-3 or TRBV12-4 and TRBJ1-1; possible D gene TRBD1, 6 bases. CDR3 length equals 14 residues. V lost 5 bases and J 5 bases, leaving 15 bases between the germline ends. In DNA form, the CDR3 reads TGTGCCAGCAGTAACGCACAGGGTTATACTGAAGCTTTCTTT. It specifies CASSNAQGYTEAFF.

This chain links TRBV3-1 with TRBJ2-7; the D gene is possibly TRBD1 (5 bases). V dropped 0 bases and J dropped 4 bases, with 19 bases sitting between them. This CDR3 is 17 amino acids long. From germline, CDR1 is LGHDT and CDR2 YNNKEL (reference sequence). This CDR3 reads CASSQDGAASPKYEQYF. CDR3 nucleotides: TGTGCCAGCAGCCAAGATGGGGCGGCCTCACCGAAATACGAGCAGTACTTC.